The present T cell receptor (beta chain) was sequenced within a study of CD8 T cells in Susac syndrome. V trimming: 0 bases; J trimming: 9 bases; junction bases outside the gene matches: 7. Germline V CDR1 and CDR2: SGDLS, YYNGEE. This CDR3 has 15 amino acids. After extraction with the RNeasy kit, about 0.5 to 1 ug of the RNA was reverse transcribed using random hexamers. TCRdb independently ran MiXCR on the immunoSEQ multiplex PCR reads; one entry per CDR3 protein. The repertoire consists of around 130,000 distinct CDR3 sequences, with nearly 95% occurring once and the leading ten covering more than 0.095%.

This TCR was sampled from a human donor in good health. The sequencing input was CD4+ T cells from PBMCs. The rearrangement uses TRBV9 and TRBJ2-1, with 9 bases lining up with TRBD2. The CDR3 DNA sequence: TGTGCCAGCAGCGTAGGGGCGGGAGGGCCGCGTGAGCAGTTCTTC. It encodes CASSVGAGGPREQFF.